These 4 T cell receptor beta chains share one sample of origin, sequenced in a study of tumor-infiltrating lymphocytes in localized non-small cell lung cancer. Assay: immunoSEQ multiplex PCR; the TCRdb copy retains only in-frame clones and omits some. The data contain 6,400 or so clones, 74% of them seen just once; the ten biggest clones take up about 9%. Input material: uninvolved lung tissue not adjacent to the tumor. These receptors were taken from a human donor with non-small cell lung cancer.

The V call is TRBV5-1, the J call TRBJ2-1; D is unclear. V shed 0 bases and J shed 4 bases, with 8 bases lying between them. Germline V gene lookup returns CDR1 SGHRS and CDR2 YFSETQ. The CDR3 sequence is 14 residues long. The CDR3 region is CASSLEGSYNEQFF. The CDR3, as DNA: TGCGCCAGCAGCTTGGAAGGCAGTTACAATGAGCAGTTCTTC.

The V call is TRBV13, the J call TRBJ2-2, with D unresolved. The V end lost 0 bases, the J end lost 6 bases, and 8 bases lay between the germline ends. Germline CDR1 is PRHDT and CDR2 is FYEKMQ (reference sequence). This CDR3 is built from 14 residues. CDR3 in DNA: TGTGCCAGCAGCTTAGGCCGGATGCCCGGGGAGCTGTTTTTT. It encodes CASSLGRMPGELFF.

The V call is TRBV7-2, the J call TRBJ1-2; a possible D gene is TRBD1 (6 bases). The germline V and J ends were trimmed by 3 bases and 4 bases, with 18 bases remaining between them. Germline V gene data show CDR1 as SGHTA and CDR2 as FQGNSA. The CDR3 is 16 residues long. CDR3 in amino acids: CASSLGWGASGYGYTF. The CDR3 bases are TGTGCCAGCAGCTTGGGCTGGGGGGCCTCGGGCTATGGCTACACCTTC.

The chain uses TRBV30 and TRBJ1-6, with D possibly matching TRBD1 (6 bases). Germline V CDR1 and CDR2: GTSNPN, SVGIG (reference sequence). CDR3 length: 13 amino acids. V lost 2 bases to trimming and J lost 7 bases, with 9 bases between them. In DNA, the CDR3 is TGTGCCTGGAGTCAGGGGTGGAATTCACCCCTCCACTTT. Its translation: CAWSQGWNSPLHF.